This T cell receptor (beta chain) was captured in a study of tumor-infiltrating lymphocytes in oesophageal squamous cell carcinoma. CDR3 length equals 14 residues. CDR1 is SEHNR and CDR2 is FQNEAQ in the germline V gene (reference sequence). V lost 5 bases and J lost 4; bases outside the gene matches: 4. This clonotype qualifies as medium-sized (0.01 to 0.1%). A single record per CDR3 protein comes from TCRdb applying MiXCR to the PCR reads. The sample lists 15,000 to 20,000 distinct CDR3 sequences; 45% to 50% were seen once. This TCR was sampled from a male donor with esophageal squamous cell carcinoma. The sequencing input was esophageal tumor tissue. The rearrangement joins TRBV7-9 to TRBJ2-1, with 8 bases that match TRBD1. CDR3 sequence (DNA): TGTGCCAGCAGCCCCGGACAGGGATACAATGAGCAGTTCTTC. It encodes CASSPGQGYNEQFF.